This is a list of T cell receptor beta chains from one sample in a study of CD8+ T cells in alopecia areata. TCRdb's copy holds only in-frame clones and misses some; the assay was immunoSEQ multiplex PCR. Altogether 150,000 to 200,000 clones are present, about 53% being singletons, with the ten largest covering about a tenth. The sequences come from CD8+ T cells sorted from blood, collected at week 24, from a patient treated with tofacitinib. The receptors derive from a human donor with alopecia areata. Each CDR3 is given with its conserved first and last residue. The D gene is left open where the match is weak. Size tells how often a clone was seen (once, few, many) or the class of an expanded clone, and some rows leave it out.

CDR3 protein	CDR3 DNA	clone size	V gene	D gene	J gene
CASSQARGHINEKLFF	TGCGCCAGCAGCCAAGCAAGAGGGCACATAAATGAAAAACTGTTTTTT	once	TRBV4-1	-	TRBJ1-4
CASSQVAVNTEAFF	TGCGCCAGCAGCCAAGTAGCAGTGAACACTGAAGCTTTCTTT	-	TRBV4-3	-	TRBJ1-1
CASSLNTGVEQFF	TGTGCCAGCAGCTTAAACACGGGGGTTGAGCAGTTCTTC	-	TRBV11-2	-	TRBJ2-1
CASRRGSYEQYF	TGTGCCAGCCGACGAGGTAGTTACGAGCAGTACTTC	-	TRBV6-6	-	TRBJ2-7
CASSLGVDRGRDEQYF	TGCGCCAGCAGCTTGGGGGTAGACAGGGGGCGAGATGAGCAGTACTTC	-	TRBV5-1	TRBD1	TRBJ2-7
CASSLRGTNTEAFF	TGTGCCAGCAGTTTAAGGGGGACAAACACTGAAGCTTTCTTT	-	TRBV27	-	TRBJ1-1
CSAPLGTEAFF	TGCAGTGCTCCGTTGGGGACTGAAGCTTTCTTT	-	TRBV20-1	-	TRBJ1-1
CASSWGGTGSGSWETQYF	TGTGCCAGCAGCTGGGGGGGGACAGGGTCAGGATCTTGGGAGACCCAGTACTTC	-	TRBV11-2	TRBD1	TRBJ2-5
CASSQVGGSYEQYF	TGCGCCAGCAGCCAAGTAGGAGGCTCCTACGAGCAGTACTTC	-	TRBV4-3	-	TRBJ2-7
CATSGAGAGNTDTQYF	TGCGCCACCTCGGGGGCGGGGGCCGGGAACACAGATACGCAGTATTTT	few	TRBV4-1	-	TRBJ2-3
CAWSVVGTEAFF	TGTGCCTGGAGTGTAGTTGGGACTGAAGCTTTCTTT	-	TRBV30	-	TRBJ1-1
CSVKDSSFYGYTF	TGCAGCGTTAAAGACAGTAGCTTCTATGGCTACACCTTC	few	TRBV29-1	-	TRBJ1-2
CSVVPTGLYEQYF	TGCAGCGTTGTGCCTACAGGTCTCTACGAGCAGTACTTC	-	TRBV29-1	-	TRBJ2-7
CAWSDGSSTDTQYF	TGTGCCTGGAGTGACGGCTCTAGCACAGATACGCAGTATTTT	once	TRBV30	-	TRBJ2-3
CSASKEYEQYF	TGCAGTGCTAGCAAAGAATACGAGCAGTACTTC	-	TRBV20-1	-	TRBJ2-7
CASSQGSGLDYEQYF	TGCGCCAGCAGCCAGGGATCGGGACTTGACTACGAGCAGTACTTC	-	TRBV4-1	-	TRBJ2-7
CSVVPLGGGNEQFF	TGCAGCGTTGTCCCTCTGGGCGGGGGGAATGAGCAGTTCTTC	-	TRBV29-1	TRBD2	TRBJ2-1
CASSGRGHGNTIYF	TGTGCCAGCAGCGGACGGGGGCATGGAAACACCATATATTTT	-	TRBV13	-	TRBJ1-3
CASSEQGTLWETQYF	TGCGCCAGCAGCGAACAGGGAACCCTCTGGGAGACCCAGTACTTC	few	TRBV4-1	-	TRBJ2-5
CASEGGDYEQYF	TGTGCCAGCGAGGGAGGGGATTACGAGCAGTACTTC	-	TRBV7-9	TRBD2	TRBJ2-7
CASSQGQSYSYEQYF	TGCGCCAGCAGCCAAGGACAGTCATACTCCTACGAGCAGTACTTC	few	TRBV4-1	-	TRBJ2-7
CATQGAQEYGYTF	TGTGCCACCCAGGGGGCACAGGAATATGGCTACACCTTC	-	TRBV2	TRBD1	TRBJ1-2
CAWSVGVTEAFF	TGTGCCTGGAGTGTCGGGGTCACTGAAGCTTTCTTT	few	TRBV30	-	TRBJ1-1
CASSIDNSGANVLTF	TGTGCCAGTAGTATCGATAATTCTGGGGCCAACGTCCTGACTTTC	-	TRBV19	-	TRBJ2-6
CAWSERNTEAFF	TGTGCCTGGAGTGAAAGAAACACTGAAGCTTTCTTT	few	TRBV30	-	TRBJ1-1
CAWSAEVGSPLHF	TGTGCCTGGAGTGCGGAGGTAGGCTCACCCCTCCACTTT	-	TRBV30	-	TRBJ1-6